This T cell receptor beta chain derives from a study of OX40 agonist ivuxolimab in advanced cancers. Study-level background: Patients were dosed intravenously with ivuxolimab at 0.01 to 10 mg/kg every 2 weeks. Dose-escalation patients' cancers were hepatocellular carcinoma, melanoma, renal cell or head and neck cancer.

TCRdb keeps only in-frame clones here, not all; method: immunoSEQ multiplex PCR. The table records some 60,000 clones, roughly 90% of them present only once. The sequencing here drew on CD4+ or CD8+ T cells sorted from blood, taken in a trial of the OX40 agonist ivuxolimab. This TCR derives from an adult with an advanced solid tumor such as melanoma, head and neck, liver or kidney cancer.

CDR3: CASSAGQGAVTEAFF. The DNA of the CDR3 is TGTGCCAGCAGCGCAGGACAGGGGGCGGTTACTGAAGCTTTCTTT. The rearrangement links TRBV7-9 to TRBJ1-1; 11 bases map to TRBD1. V was clipped by 5 bases and J by 5 bases; unmatched bases: 7. The V gene's germline CDR1 is SEHNR and CDR2 FQNEAQ (reference sequence). The CDR3 is 15 amino acids.